This TCR beta chain stems from a study of chemoradiotherapy in HPV16-positive cancers. Samples were taken several times over chemoradiotherapy. Assay: immunoSEQ multiplex PCR; the TCRdb copy retains only in-frame clones and omits some. The data hold about 17,000 clones, with 90% to 95% observed a single time. J gave up 2 bases and V 0 bases, and 9 bases lay outside the gene matches. Germline loops: CDR1 SGHNT, CDR2 YYREEE (reference sequence). CDR3 size: 17 residues. The chain employs TRBV5-4 and TRBJ1-2, with 8 nucleotides matching TRBD1. The source of this sequence is a human donor with HPV-associated anogenital cancer. The material was blood, obtained from a patient who underwent chemoradiotherapy. This chain's CDR3 is CASSLEGQGGVNYGYTF. The CDR3 DNA reads as TGTGCCAGCAGCTTGGAAGGACAGGGTGGGGTGAACTATGGCTACACCTTC. The full variable domain, with the rest looked up from reference TRBV5-4 and TRBJ1-2, is ETGVTQSPTHLIKTRGQQVTLRCSSQSGHNTVSWYQQALGQGPQFIFQYYREEENGRGNFPPRFSGLQFPNYSSELNVNALELDDSALYLCASSLEGQGGVNYGYTFGSGTRLTVV.